These T cell receptor beta chains were read from a single sample in a study of cytomegalovirus exposure and HLA in healthy donors. Sequencing was performed with immunoSEQ multiplex PCR; in TCRdb, only in-frame clones are kept and a portion is missing. The data hold 200,000 to 250,000 clones, with around four fifths observed a single time. The sequenced sample consisted of PBMCs. The receptors were gathered from a boy under 10 years old in good health and CMV-seronegative. CDR3s include the opening cysteine and the closing phenylalanine or tryptophan. A D gene is named only where the DNA matches it firmly. Clone size is given for some rows only: seen once, a few or many times, or a class if the clone is expanded.

TRBJ2-7	few	TRBV10-3	TRBD1	TGTGCCATCAGTCCGGGACAGGGGGCGGGAGAGCAGTACTTC	CAISPGQGAGEQYF
TRBJ2-6	.	TRBV5-6	.	TGTGCCAGCAGCCCCCCGAAGGGGCGGTCTGGGGCCAACGTCCTGACTTTC	CASSPPKGRSGANVLTF
TRBJ2-2	.	TRBV12-5	TRBD2	TGTGCTAGTGGTTTGGGCTTTAGCGGGGGGCCAAACTCCGGGGAGCTGTTTTTT	CASGLGFSGGPNSGELFF
TRBJ2-7	.	TRBV18	TRBD2	TGTGCCAGCTCACCACAGTCACGGCGGTCCAGCGGGGCTACCTACGAGCAGTACTTC	CASSPQSRRSSGATYEQYF
TRBJ2-5	.	TRBV6-1	TRBD1	TGTGCCAGCAGTGAAGTTCTCGGGACAGTTACCCAGTACTTC	CASSEVLGTVTQYF
TRBJ2-2	.	TRBV28	TRBD1	TGTGCCAGCAGCTCCCAGGGGGCGGTCGCGAACACCGGGGAGCTGTTTTTT	CASSSQGAVANTGELFF
TRBJ1-6	.	TRBV2	TRBD1	TGTGCCAGCGGGACAGGTGGATTCTATAATTCACCCCTCCACTTT	CASGTGGFYNSPLHF
TRBJ2-7	few	TRBV10-1	TRBD1	TGCGCCAGCAGTGGGGACAGCTCCTACGAGCAGTACTTC	CASSGDSSYEQYF
TRBJ1-2	.	TRBV6-1	TRBD1	TGTGCCAGCAGCGGGACAGCTCAATATGGCTACACCTTC	CASSGTAQYGYTF
TRBJ1-1	.	TRBV7-9	.	TGTTCCAGCAGAACAGCGGTTGCGGGGGAAGGAACTGAAGCTTTCTTT	CSSRTAVAGEGTEAFF
TRBJ1-1	.	TRBV11-2	.	TGTGCCAGCAGCTTTTCGGGGTACACTGAAGCTTTCTTT	CASSFSGYTEAFF
TRBJ2-7	.	TRBV7-9	.	TGTGCCAGCAGCCTGGCTGGAGGAGGGAAACAGTACTTC	CASSLAGGGKQYF
TRBJ2-3	.	TRBV6-5	.	TGTGCCAGCTATTCCAGGGTCACAGATACGCAGTATTTT	CASYSRVTDTQYF
TRBJ1-3	.	TRBV7-9	.	TGTGCCAGCAGCTCGGGACTGGAGGGAAACACCATATATTTT	CASSSGLEGNTIYF
TRBJ1-5	.	TRBV7-8	.	TGTGCCAGCAGCGCAGAGGACAGAAAAAGGTTCGGTGGCAATCAGCCCCAGCATTTT	CASSAEDRKRFGGNQPQHF
TRBJ1-2	.	TRBV27	.	TGTGCCAGCAGTCCCTATACCCCCCCCGGGGACTACCCCTTC	CASSPYTPPGDYPF
TRBJ2-5	.	TRBV29-1	.	TGCAGCGTTGACGCCGGCGCGGGTAAAGAGACCCAGTACTTC	CSVDAGAGKETQYF
TRBJ2-7	.	TRBV27	.	TGTGCCAGCAGTCCGAACCCCTACGAGCAGTACTTC	CASSPNPYEQYF
TRBJ2-7	.	TRBV19	.	TGTGCCAGTAGCAGCAGGGAAGATGGGGCTAGCTACGAGCAGTACTTC	CASSSREDGASYEQYF
TRBJ1-2	few	TRBV6-6	TRBD1	TGTGCCAGCAGGGACAGGGGGCTTAATGGCTACACCTTC	CASRDRGLNGYTF
TRBJ2-2	.	TRBV27	.	TGTGTCAGCAGTTCCCAGTCCACCGGGGAGCTGTTTTTT	CVSSSQSTGELFF
TRBJ1-1	.	TRBV4-2	.	TGTGCCAGCAGCCAAGATTACAGGAACACTGAAGCTTTCTTT	CASSQDYRNTEAFF
TRBJ2-1	.	TRBV5-1	TRBD2	TGCGCCAGCAGCTTAAGGACTAGCGGCGCTAGCAATGAGCAGTTCTTC	CASSLRTSGASNEQFF
TRBJ2-7	.	TRBV5-1	.	TGCGCCAGCAGCTTGGAACAGGGCTACTACGAGCAGTACTTC	CASSLEQGYYEQYF
TRBJ2-6	.	TRBV29-1	.	TGCAGCGTTGAAGATAGTCCGGTCTCTGGGGCCAACGTCCTGACTTTC	CSVEDSPVSGANVLTF
TRBJ2-1	.	TRBV7-8	.	TGTGCCAGCAGCTTATCTGGCGGATCCTACAATGAGCAGTTCTTC	CASSLSGGSYNEQFF
TRBJ1-2	.	TRBV5-4	.	TGTGCCAGCAGCTCCCTGACAGATCACGACACTGGCTACACCTTC	CASSSLTDHDTGYTF
TRBJ1-5	.	TRBV30	TRBD1	TGTGCCTGGAGCGGAGACAGGGTAAGCAATCAGCCCCAGCATTTT	CAWSGDRVSNQPQHF
TRBJ2-3	few	TRBV6-6	.	TGTGCCAGCAGTTATCGTCCGGGATGGGGCACAGATACGCAGTATTTT	CASSYRPGWGTDTQYF
TRBJ2-7	.	TRBV2	.	TGTGCCAGCAGCCAACCGGGCGGGGCGTACTTC	CASSQPGGAYF
TRBJ2-7	.	TRBV2	.	TGTGCCAGCAGTGAGGGCCAGTTCTACGAGCAGTACTTC	CASSEGQFYEQYF
TRBJ2-1	.	TRBV9	TRBD2	TGTGCCAGCAGCCCCTCCAGCGGGGGCCTCCACAATGAGCAGTTCTTC	CASSPSSGGLHNEQFF
TRBJ1-2	.	TRBV2	.	TGTGCCAGCAGTGGGGCTCGAGTCTATGGCTACACCTTC	CASSGARVYGYTF
TRBJ1-2	.	TRBV5-1	TRBD1	TGCGCCAGCAGCTGGACAGGGGAGTATGGCTATGGCTACACCTTC	CASSWTGEYGYGYTF
TRBJ1-3	.	TRBV9	TRBD1	TGTGCCAGCAGCGTAGGGACAGGGGATGGAAACACCATATATTTT	CASSVGTGDGNTIYF
TRBJ1-2	.	TRBV30	.	TGTGCCCGGAGTGCCCCGACGGGTAACTATGGCTACACCTTC	CARSAPTGNYGYTF
TRBJ1-2	.	TRBV30	TRBD1	TGTGCCTCGGGACAGAACTATGGCTACACCTTC	CASGQNYGYTF
TRBJ1-2	.	TRBV4-1	.	TGCGCCAGCAGCCAAGATCCAGGGACTAACTATGGCTACACCTTC	CASSQDPGTNYGYTF
TRBJ1-2	few	TRBV10-3	TRBD1	TGTGCCATCTGTGACACGGACAGGGGGCGAGCTTATGGCTACACCTTC	CAICDTDRGRAYGYTF
TRBJ2-7	.	TRBV29-1	.	TGCAGCGTTGAACGGGGAACCTACGAGCAGTACTTC	CSVERGTYEQYF
TRBJ2-1	.	TRBV13	TRBD2	TGTGCCAGCAGCCCGACCGGGACTAGCGGGAGAGACAATGAGCAGTTCTTC	CASSPTGTSGRDNEQFF
TRBJ1-2	.	TRBV19	.	TGTGCCACCTCCCGGGGACTTAACTATGGCTACACCTTC	CATSRGLNYGYTF
TRBJ1-5	.	TRBV4-1	.	TGCGCCAGCAGCCAAGATGGAGGCCCGAGGGCCCAGCATTTT	CASSQDGGPRAQHF
TRBJ2-1	.	TRBV5-4	TRBD2	TGTGCCAGCAGCTTTTGGCGGACTAGCGGGGATATTCTCAGGAATGAGCAGTTCTTC	CASSFWRTSGDILRNEQFF
TRBJ2-2	once	TRBV4-2	TRBD2	TGTGCCAGCAGCCAGGATCCTAGCGGCAACGTACTCGGGGAGCTGTTTTTT	CASSQDPSGNVLGELFF
TRBJ1-1	.	TRBV5-4	.	.	CASSLGVGKGTEASF
TRBJ2-3	.	TRBV28	.	TGTGCCAGCAGTTTACGAGGCAGCACAGATACGCAGTATTTT	CASSLRGSTDTQYF
TRBJ1-2	.	TRBV11-1	.	TGTGCCAGCAGCTCCTCATCGAGCGGCTACACCTTC	CASSSSSSGYTF
TRBJ1-2	.	TRBV15	.	TGTGCCACCAGCAGAGATCTTGGCAGTTTTAATGGCTACACCTTC	CATSRDLGSFNGYTF
TRBJ1-1	.	TRBV11-3	.	TGTGCCAGCAGCCCGGGACAATTCACTGAAGCTTTCTTT	CASSPGQFTEAFF
TRBJ2-5	.	TRBV19	TRBD2	TGTGCCAGTACCCCGGGCGGGTCTAGCGGGAGAGTGTACCAAGAGACCCAGTACTTC	CASTPGGSSGRVYQETQYF
TRBJ1-1	few	TRBV5-4	TRBD1	TGTGCCAGCAGCCCCGGGACAGGTGAAGCTTTCTTT	CASSPGTGEAFF
TRBJ1-5	.	TRBV5-1	.	TGCGCCAGCAGCTTGGTATCCCTGGGGGCGTGGGGCCAGCCCCAGCATTTT	CASSLVSLGAWGQPQHF
TRBJ1-2	few	TRBV7-2	.	TGTGCCAGCAGCTTAGTCAGGGGCTATGGCTACACCTTC	CASSLVRGYGYTF
TRBJ2-7	.	TRBV6-6	.	TGTGCCAGCAGTTCTCCGGGACTCCGAGAGCAGTACTTC	CASSSPGLREQYF
TRBJ2-1	.	TRBV9	.	TGTGCCAGCAGCGTAGAAACGGAGTCCTACAATGAGCAGTTCTTC	CASSVETESYNEQFF
TRBJ2-7	.	TRBV19	TRBD2	TGTGCCAGTAGCCCCACCGGGACTAGCGATTACTACGAGCAGTACTTC	CASSPTGTSDYYEQYF
TRBJ1-1	.	TRBV29-1	.	TGCAGCGACCTTAGGGGACTCCACACTGAAGCTTTCTTT	CSDLRGLHTEAFF
TRBJ2-5	.	TRBV2	TRBD1	TGTGCCAGCAGTGAAAGTACAGGGGGCTCAAGGACCCAGTACTTC	CASSESTGGSRTQYF